This T cell receptor (beta chain) appears in the sequencing data of a study of response to subunit inactivated influenza vaccine. Overall study findings and caveats: New T cells are recruited in small numbers by each seasonal influenza vaccination, according to the authors' suggestion.

This clonotype was seen more than once but under ten times. Its cognate antigen is unknown. MiXCR, applied by TCRdb to the RT-PCR reads, yields one record per CDR3 protein. The table has about 650,000 distinct CDR3 sequences, approximately 14% seen once; the top ten hold approximately 7.6%. Per the germline V gene, CDR1 is KGHDR and CDR2 is SFDVKD. The CDR3 runs to 17 residues. Trimming cost V 0 bases and J 1 base, with 11 bases left between them. The specimen was PBMCs from blood, collected about 14 days before vaccination. This clonotype was obtained from a man aged 50 to 59 who received an inactivated influenza vaccine. This sequence joins TRBV24-1 and TRBJ2-2, with a weak D call TRBD2 (6 bases). DNA of the CDR3: TGTGCCACCAGTGATTTGGCGGGGTCAAGGAACACCGGGGAGCTGTTTTTT. It specifies CATSDLAGSRNTGELFF.